This T cell receptor beta chain was recorded in a study of blood T cells in healthy people across ages. Study-level points and caveats: The CMV status of each donor remained undetermined, and this could have confounded shifts in expanded clonotypes.

Ranging in age from roughly 6 to 90, the donors were healthy Caucasian individuals from Russia. Samples had at least 7 million PBMCs isolated from them. Together with a sample-barcoded 5' primer, a J-beta primer mix was included in a second PCR lasting about 7 to 11 cycles. Every sample produced at least 2.5 million CDR3-containing paired-end reads. From the 5' RACE reads, TCRdb called clonotypes with MiXCR, one entry per CDR3 protein. Among about 1.7 million distinct CDR3 sequences listed, 28% were seen once. Trimming shortened V by 6 bases and J by 4 bases, and 19 bases separated the two germline ends. From germline, CDR1 is SGHTA and CDR2 FQGNSA. The CDR3 consists of 16 residues. For this clonotype: Antigen: not known.

The chain combines TRBV7-2 with TRBJ2-1; weak D call: TRBD2 (5 bases). The source is a woman aged 25 to 45 in good health. Sequencing was performed on blood. As DNA, the CDR3 is TGTGCCAGCAGTTTGCAACTATCGGGGTTATACAATGAGCAGTTCTTC. Translation gives CASSLQLSGLYNEQFF.